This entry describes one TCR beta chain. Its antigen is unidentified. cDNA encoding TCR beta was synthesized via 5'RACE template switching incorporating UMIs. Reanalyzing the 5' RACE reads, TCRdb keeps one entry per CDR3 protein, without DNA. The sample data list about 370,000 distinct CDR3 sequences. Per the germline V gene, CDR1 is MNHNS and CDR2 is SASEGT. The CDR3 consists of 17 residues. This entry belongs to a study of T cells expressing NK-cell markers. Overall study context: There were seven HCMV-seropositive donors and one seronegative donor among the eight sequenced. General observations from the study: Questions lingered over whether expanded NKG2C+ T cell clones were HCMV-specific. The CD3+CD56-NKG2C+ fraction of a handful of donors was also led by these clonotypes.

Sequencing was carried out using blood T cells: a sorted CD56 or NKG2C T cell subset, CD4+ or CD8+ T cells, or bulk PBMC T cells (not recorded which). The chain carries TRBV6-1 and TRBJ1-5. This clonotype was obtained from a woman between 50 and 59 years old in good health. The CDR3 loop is CASSYRPSALLNQPQHF.